A selection of T cell receptor beta chains follows, all from one sample in a study of blood T cell repertoires in COVID-19. Here immunoSEQ multiplex PCR was the method, and the copy in TCRdb shows in-frame clones only, minus some. The repertoire includes under 200,000 clones, roughly 84% of them detected once, and approximately 1.3% sits in the top ten. The specimen was peripheral blood. These receptors were obtained from a man between 60 and 75 years old who had recovered from COVID-19. Each CDR3 is given with its conserved first and last residue. Each record gives: D gene, J gene, V gene, clone size, CDR3 protein, CDR3 DNA. D genes are given only for firm matches. Rows may omit the clone size; those that give it use once, few, many or a size class.

- TRBJ1-1 TRBV5-4 - CASSRGGGRMNTEAFF TGTGCCAGCAGCCGCGGCGGGGGCAGAATGAACACTGAAGCTTTCTTT
TRBD1 TRBJ2-7 TRBV6-6 - CASRSTGNSWNEQYF TGTGCCAGCAGGTCGACAGGGAACTCTTGGAACGAGCAGTACTTC
TRBD1 TRBJ1-6 TRBV27 - CASRGTGVNSPLHF TGTGCCAGCAGAGGGACAGGGGTTAATTCACCCCTCCACTTT
TRBD2 TRBJ2-3 TRBV3-1/TRBV3-2 - CATAYSGTGTDTQYF TGTGCCACCGCATATAGCGGGACGGGCACAGATACGCAGTATTTT
TRBD1 TRBJ2-5 TRBV7-9 once CASSFRDSQETQYF TGTGCCAGCAGCTTCCGGGACAGTCAAGAGACCCAGTACTTC
- TRBJ1-1 TRBV7-3 - CASSPRPGLQNTEAFF TGTGCCAGCAGCCCCCGCCCGGGTCTCCAGAACACTGAAGCTTTCTTT
- TRBJ1-5 TRBV6-5 - CASSTTEDQPQHF TGTGCCAGCAGTACTACCGAGGATCAGCCCCAGCATTTT
- TRBJ1-5 TRBV18 few CASSPAGGANNQPQHF TGTGCCAGCTCCCCGGCGGGGGGAGCGAACAATCAGCCCCAGCATTTT
TRBD1 TRBJ2-1 TRBV10-3 - CAISEGQGVNEQFF TGTGCCATCAGTGAGGGACAGGGCGTCAATGAGCAGTTCTTC
- TRBJ1-3 TRBV19 - CASSTSGLEIGTIYF TGTGCCAGTAGTACCTCCGGCCTCGAAATCGGGACCATATATTTT
TRBD1 TRBJ2-7 TRBV5-1 - CASSPTSRDREQYF TGCGCCAGCAGCCCTACGTCCCGGGACAGGGAACAGTACTTC
TRBD1 TRBJ2-1 TRBV30 once CTWSVQGVPHNEQFF TGTACCTGGAGTGTACAGGGGGTCCCCCACAATGAGCAGTTCTTC
- TRBJ2-5 TRBV11-3 once CASSLDGGSKETQYF TGTGCCAGCAGCTTAGATGGTGGGAGTAAAGAGACCCAGTACTTC
- TRBJ2-3 TRBV5-1 - CASSLSSTAGGTDTQYF TGCGCCAGCAGCTTGTCTTCTACGGCGGGCGGCACAGATACGCAGTATTTT
TRBD2 TRBJ2-7 TRBV19 - CASSIEGGVYEQYF TGTGCCAGTAGTATAGAGGGAGGGGTCTACGAGCAGTACTTC
- TRBJ2-2 TRBV19 - CASRKIYEFRDTGELFF TGTGCCAGTAGGAAAATCTATGAGTTCCGGGACACCGGGGAGCTGTTTTTT
- TRBJ2-2 TRBV2 - CASHRTVNTGELFF TGTGCCAGCCACCGGACAGTTAACACCGGGGAGCTGTTTTTT
TRBD1 TRBJ1-2 TRBV5-6 - CASSKQGVSFNGYTF TGTGCCAGCAGCAAACAGGGGGTTAGTTTTAATGGCTACACCTTC
- TRBJ2-5 TRBV5-1 - CASSLGGTEETQYF TGCGCCAGCAGCTTGGGCGGGACAGAAGAGACCCAGTACTTC
TRBD1 TRBJ1-5 TRBV6-5 - CASRQGRQPQHF TGTGCCAGTCGACAGGGGCGTCAGCCCCAGCATTTT
TRBD1 TRBJ1-1 TRBV4-2 once CASSHRTGRNTEAFF TGTGCCAGCAGCCATCGGACAGGGAGGAACACTGAAGCTTTCTTT
TRBD1 TRBJ1-6 TRBV19 - CASSLHGQGSSYNSPLHF TGTGCCAGTAGTCTCCACGGACAGGGGAGCTCCTATAATTCACCCCTCCACTTT
TRBD2 TRBJ2-7 TRBV20-1 - CSASGARGGYEQYF TGCAGTGCTAGTGGTGCCCGGGGGGGCTACGAGCAGTACTTC
TRBD2 TRBJ2-7 TRBV5-1 - CASSLILAGGNEQYF TGCGCCAGCAGCCTGATACTAGCGGGGGGGAACGAGCAGTACTTC
TRBD1 TRBJ1-2 TRBV5-5 - CASSLGTGGGGYTF TGTGCCAGCAGCTTGGGGACAGGGGGCGGAGGCTACACCTTC
- TRBJ1-2 TRBV10-1 - CASQNRLYGYTF TGCGCCAGTCAGAACAGGCTCTATGGCTACACCTTC
TRBD1 TRBJ2-1 TRBV19 - CASSIPDRGINEQFF TGTGCCAGTAGTATTCCGGACAGGGGAATCAATGAGCAGTTCTTC